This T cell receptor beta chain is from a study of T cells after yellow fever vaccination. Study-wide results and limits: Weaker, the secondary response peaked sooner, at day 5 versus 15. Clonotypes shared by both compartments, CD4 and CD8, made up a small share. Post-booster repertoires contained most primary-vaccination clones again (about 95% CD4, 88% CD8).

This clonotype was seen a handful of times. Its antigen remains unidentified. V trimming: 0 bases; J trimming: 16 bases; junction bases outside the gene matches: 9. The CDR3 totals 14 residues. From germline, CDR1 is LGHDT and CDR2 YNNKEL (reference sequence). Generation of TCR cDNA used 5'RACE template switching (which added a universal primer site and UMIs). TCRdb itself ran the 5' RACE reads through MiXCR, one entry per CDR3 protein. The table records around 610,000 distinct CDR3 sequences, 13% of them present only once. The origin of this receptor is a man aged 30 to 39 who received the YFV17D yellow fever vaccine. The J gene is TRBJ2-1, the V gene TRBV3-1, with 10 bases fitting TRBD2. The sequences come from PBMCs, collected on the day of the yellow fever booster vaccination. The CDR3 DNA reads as TGTGCCAGCAGCCAAGATCAGGGGAGGACTAGCGGCTTCTTC. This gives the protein CASSQDQGRTSGFF.